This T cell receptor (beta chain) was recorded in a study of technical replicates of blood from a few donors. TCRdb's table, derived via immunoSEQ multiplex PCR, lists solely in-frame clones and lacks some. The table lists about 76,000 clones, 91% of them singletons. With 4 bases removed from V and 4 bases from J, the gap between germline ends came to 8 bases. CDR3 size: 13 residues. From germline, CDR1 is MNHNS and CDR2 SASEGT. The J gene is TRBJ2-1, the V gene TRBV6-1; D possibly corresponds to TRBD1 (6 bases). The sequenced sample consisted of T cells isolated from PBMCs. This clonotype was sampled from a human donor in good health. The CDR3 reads CASSGTGYNEQFF. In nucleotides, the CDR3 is TGTGCCAGCAGTGGAACAGGGTACAATGAGCAGTTCTTC.